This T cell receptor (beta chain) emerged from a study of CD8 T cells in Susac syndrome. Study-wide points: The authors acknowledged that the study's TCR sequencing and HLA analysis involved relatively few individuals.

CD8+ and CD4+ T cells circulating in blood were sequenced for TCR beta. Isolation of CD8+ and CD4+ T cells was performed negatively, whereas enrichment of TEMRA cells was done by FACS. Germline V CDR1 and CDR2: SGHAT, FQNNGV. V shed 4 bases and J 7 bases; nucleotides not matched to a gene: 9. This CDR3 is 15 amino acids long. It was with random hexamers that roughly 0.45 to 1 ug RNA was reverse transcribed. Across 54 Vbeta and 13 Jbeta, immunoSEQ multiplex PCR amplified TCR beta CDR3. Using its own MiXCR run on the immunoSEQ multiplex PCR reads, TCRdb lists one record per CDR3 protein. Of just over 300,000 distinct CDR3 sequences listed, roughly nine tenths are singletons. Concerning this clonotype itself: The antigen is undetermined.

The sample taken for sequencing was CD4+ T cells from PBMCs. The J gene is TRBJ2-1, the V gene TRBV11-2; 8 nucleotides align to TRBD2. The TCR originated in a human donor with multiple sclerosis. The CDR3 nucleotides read TGTGCCAGCAGCTCCGGGACTAGTAGGATAAATGAGCAGTTCTTC. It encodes CASSSGTSRINEQFF.